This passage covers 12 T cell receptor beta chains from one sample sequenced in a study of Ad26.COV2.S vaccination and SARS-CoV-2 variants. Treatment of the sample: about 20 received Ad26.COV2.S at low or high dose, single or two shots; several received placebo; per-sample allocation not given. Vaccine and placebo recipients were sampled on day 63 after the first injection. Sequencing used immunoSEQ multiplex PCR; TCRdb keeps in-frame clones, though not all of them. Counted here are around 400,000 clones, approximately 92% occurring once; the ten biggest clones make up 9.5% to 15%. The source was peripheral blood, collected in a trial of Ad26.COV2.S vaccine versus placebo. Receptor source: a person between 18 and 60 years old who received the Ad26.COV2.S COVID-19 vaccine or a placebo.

In DNA form, the CDR3 reads TGTGCCAGCAGCTCGTACGGACTAGCGGGAGTTAATGAGCAGTTCTTC. Residues: CASSSYGLAGVNEQFF. The chain joins TRBV7-9 to TRBJ2-1; 13 bases fit TRBD2. V was clipped by 4 bases and J by 7 bases; unmatched bases: 7. The CDR3 extends over 16 amino acids. The germline V gene encodes CDR1 SEHNR and CDR2 FQNEAQ (reference sequence).

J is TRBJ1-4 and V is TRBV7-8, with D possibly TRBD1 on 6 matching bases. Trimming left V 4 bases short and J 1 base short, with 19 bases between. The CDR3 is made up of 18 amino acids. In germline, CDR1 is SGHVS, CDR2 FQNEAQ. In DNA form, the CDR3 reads TGTGCCAGCAGCTCTTTGCAGGGGTTTGAAGGAACTAATGAAAAACTGTTTTTT. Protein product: CASSSLQGFEGTNEKLFF.

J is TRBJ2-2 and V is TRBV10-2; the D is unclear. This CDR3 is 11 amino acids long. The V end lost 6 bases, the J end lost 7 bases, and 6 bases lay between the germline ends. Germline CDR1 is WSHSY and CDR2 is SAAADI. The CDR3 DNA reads TGCGCCAGCAGCGCGGTCGGGGAGCTGTTTTTT. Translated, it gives CASSAVGELFF.

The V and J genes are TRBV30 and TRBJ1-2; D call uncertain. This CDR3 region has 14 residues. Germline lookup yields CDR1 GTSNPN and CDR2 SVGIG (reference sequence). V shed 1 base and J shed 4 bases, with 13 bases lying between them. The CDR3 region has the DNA TGTGCCTGGAGTGGCCCCGAAAGTGGCTATGGCTACACCTTC. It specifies CAWSGPESGYGYTF.

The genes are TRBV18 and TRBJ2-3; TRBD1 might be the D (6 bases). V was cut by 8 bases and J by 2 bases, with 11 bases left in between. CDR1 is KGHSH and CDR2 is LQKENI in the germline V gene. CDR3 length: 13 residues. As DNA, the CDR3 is TGTGCCAGCCTACAGGGCCCCACAGATACGCAGTATTTT. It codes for CASLQGPTDTQYF. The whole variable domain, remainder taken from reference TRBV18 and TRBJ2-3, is NAGVMQNPRHLVRRRGQEARLRCSPMKGHSHVYWYRQLPEEGLKFMVYLQKENIIDESGMPKERFSAEFPKEGPSILRIQQVVRGDSAAYFCASLQGPTDTQYFGPGTRLTVL.

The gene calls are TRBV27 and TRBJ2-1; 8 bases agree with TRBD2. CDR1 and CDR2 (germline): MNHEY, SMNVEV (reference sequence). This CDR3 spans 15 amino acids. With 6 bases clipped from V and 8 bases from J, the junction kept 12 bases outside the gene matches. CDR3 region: CASSPWEREFYEQFF. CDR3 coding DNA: TGTGCCAGCAGCCCTTGGGAGCGGGAGTTCTATGAGCAGTTCTTC.

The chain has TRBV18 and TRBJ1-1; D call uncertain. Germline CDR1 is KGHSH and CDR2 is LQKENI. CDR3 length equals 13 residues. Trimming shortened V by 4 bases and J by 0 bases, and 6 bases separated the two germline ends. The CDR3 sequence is CASSLSVNTEAFF. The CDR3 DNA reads TGTGCCAGCTCACTGTCGGTGAACACTGAAGCTTTCTTT.

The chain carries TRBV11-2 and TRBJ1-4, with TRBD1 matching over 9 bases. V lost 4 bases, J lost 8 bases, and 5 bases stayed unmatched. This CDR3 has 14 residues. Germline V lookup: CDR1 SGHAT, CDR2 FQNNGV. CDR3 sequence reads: CASSSWTGEEKLFF. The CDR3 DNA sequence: TGTGCCAGCAGCTCCTGGACAGGGGAGGAAAAACTGTTTTTT. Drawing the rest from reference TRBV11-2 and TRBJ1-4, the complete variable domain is EAGVAQSPRYKIIEKRQSVAFWCNPISGHATLYWYQQILGQGPKLLIQFQNNGVVDDSQLPKDRFSAERLKGVDSTLKIQPAKLEDSAVYLCASSSWTGEEKLFFGSGTQLSVL.

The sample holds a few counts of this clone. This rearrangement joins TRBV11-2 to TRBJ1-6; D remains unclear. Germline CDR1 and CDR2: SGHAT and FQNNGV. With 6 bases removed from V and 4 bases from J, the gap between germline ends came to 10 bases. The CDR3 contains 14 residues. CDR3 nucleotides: TGTGCCAGCAGTCTAAGGCTTTATAATTCACCCCTCCACTTT. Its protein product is CASSLRLYNSPLHF.

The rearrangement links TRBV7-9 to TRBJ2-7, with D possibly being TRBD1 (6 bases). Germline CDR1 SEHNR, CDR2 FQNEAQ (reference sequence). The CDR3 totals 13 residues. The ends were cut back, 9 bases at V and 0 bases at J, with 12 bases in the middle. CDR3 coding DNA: TGTGCCAGTCGCCGGGACACCTCCTACGAGCAGTACTTC. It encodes CASRRDTSYEQYF.

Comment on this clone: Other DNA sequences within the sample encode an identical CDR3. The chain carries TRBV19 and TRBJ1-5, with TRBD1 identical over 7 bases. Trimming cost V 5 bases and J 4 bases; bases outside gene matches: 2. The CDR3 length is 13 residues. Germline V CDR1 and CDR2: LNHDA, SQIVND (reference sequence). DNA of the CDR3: TGTGCCAGTAGTGGGACAGCAAATCAGCCCCAGCATTTT. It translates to CASSGTANQPQHF.

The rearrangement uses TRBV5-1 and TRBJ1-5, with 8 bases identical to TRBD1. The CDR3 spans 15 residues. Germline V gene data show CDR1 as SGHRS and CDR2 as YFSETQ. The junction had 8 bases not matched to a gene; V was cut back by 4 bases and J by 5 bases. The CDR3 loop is CASSRQGLSDQPQHF. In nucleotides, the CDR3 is TGCGCCAGCAGCAGACAGGGGCTCAGCGATCAGCCCCAGCATTTT.